These 25 T cell receptor beta chains came from one sample sequenced in a study of cytomegalovirus exposure and HLA in healthy donors. The PCR made use of 60 Vbeta and 13 Jbeta primers. Sequenced by immunoSEQ multiplex PCR; TCRdb stores in-frame clones only, minus some. Altogether 130,000 to 150,000 clones are present, about two thirds being singletons, with the ten largest covering over 2%. The sequenced sample was PBMCs. The receptors originated from a man between 40 and 49 years old in good health and CMV-seronegative.

This clone was detected only once. The gene calls are TRBV5-8 and TRBJ2-5; D remains ambiguous. Trimming left V 5 bases short and J 4 bases short, with 6 bases between. CDR1 SGHTS and CDR2 YDEGEE come from the germline V gene. This CDR3 region has 11 residues. The CDR3 spells CASRFGETQYF. The CDR3 coding sequence is TGTGCCAGCAGATTCGGAGAGACCCAGTACTTC.

CDR3 sequence (DNA): TGTGCCAGCAGCTCAGATGGGCAGGTTTTGGCTGAAGCTTTCTTT. Residues: CASSSDGQVLAEAFF. The genes are TRBV9 and TRBJ1-1; D gene ambiguous. Deletions cut 4 bases from V and 6 bases from J, with 19 bases between. The CDR3 runs to 15 residues. Germline V gene data show CDR1 as SGDLS and CDR2 as YYNGEE.

This clone has a handful of counts. V is TRBV5-4 and J is TRBJ2-7; 11 bases are a match to TRBD2. Looked up from germline, CDR1 is SGHNT and CDR2 is YYREEE (reference sequence). V lost 3 bases and J lost 3; bases outside the gene matches: 2. The CDR3 is 14 amino acids. CDR3 sequence: CASSSGLAGYEQYF. CDR3 coding DNA: TGTGCCAGCAGCTCTGGACTAGCGGGCTACGAGCAGTACTTC.

DNA of the CDR3: TGTGCCAGCACCTATAGCGGGGGGGCGTTTGATACGCAGTATTTT. Translation gives CASTYSGGAFDTQYF. V usage is TRBV6-1 and J usage is TRBJ2-3; 11 positions match TRBD2. CDR3 length equals 15 residues. Germline values: CDR1 MNHNS, CDR2 SASEGT. Trimming took 7 bases from V and 6 from J; bases not matched to a gene: 9.

This chain uses TRBV28 with TRBJ2-5; TRBD2 might be the D (6 bases). Germline V lookup: CDR1 MDHEN, CDR2 SYDVKM. Deletions cut 3 bases from V and 1 base from J, with 9 bases between. The CDR3 runs 14 residues. CDR3 sequence reads: CASSFISGQETQYF. CDR3 DNA: TGTGCCAGCAGTTTCATTAGCGGCCAAGAGACCCAGTACTTC. Drawing the rest from reference TRBV28 and TRBJ2-5, the complete variable domain is DVKVTQSSRYLVKRTGEKVFLECVQDMDHENMFWYRQDPGLGLRLIYFSYDVKMKEKGDIPEGYSVSREKKERFSLILESASTNQTSMYLCASSFISGQETQYFGPGTRLLVL.

The chain employs TRBV6-6 and TRBJ2-7; unclear D gene. Trimming took off 5 bases at V and 2 bases at J, with 4 bases between the two ends. The CDR3 contains 11 residues. Germline CDR1 and CDR2: MNHNY and SVGAGI (reference sequence). This CDR3 reads CASSTTYEQYF. CDR3 DNA: TGTGCCAGCAGTACTACCTACGAGCAGTACTTC.

This clone has just one count. The chain combines TRBV4-1 with TRBJ2-7; 11 bases line up with TRBD2. The CDR3 is 17 amino acids. Germline CDR1 and CDR2: MGHRA and YSYEKL. Trimming removed 1 base from V and 0 bases from J; junction bases left unmatched: 5. The CDR3 DNA follows: TGCGCCAGCAGCCAAGCCCCACTAGCGGGAGACTCCTACGAGCAGTACTTC. Its protein is CASSQAPLAGDSYEQYF.

This clone came up a few times. V usage is TRBV5-1 and J usage is TRBJ2-7; 8 bases line up with TRBD2. The CDR3 spans 17 residues. With V trimmed by 4 bases and J by 4 bases, 16 bases remained unmatched. Germline values: CDR1 SGHRS, CDR2 YFSETQ. CDR3 nucleotide sequence: TGCGCCAGCAGCCAATCCCGCAGCGGGAGCGCTACTTACGAGCAGTACTTC. Protein: CASSQSRSGSATYEQYF.

The J gene is TRBJ2-3, the V gene TRBV30, with TRBD2 identical over 11 bases. Trimming at V came to 5 bases and at J to 3 bases, leaving 4 bases not matched to a gene. The CDR3 is 14 residues long. Per the germline V gene, CDR1 is GTSNPN and CDR2 is SVGIG (reference sequence). The CDR3 DNA sequence: TGTGCCTGGGGACTAGCGGGTAGAACAGATACGCAGTATTTT. Protein product: CAWGLAGRTDTQYF.

V gene TRBV25-1 combines with J gene TRBJ2-7; a possible D gene is TRBD2 (7 bases). Per germline, CDR1 MGHDK and CDR2 SYGVNS. The CDR3 contains 16 residues. Trimming took 0 bases from V and 3 from J, leaving 15 bases between them. CDR3 DNA sequence: TGTGCCAGCAGTGAATATGAGGGAGGGGGGGTCTACGAGCAGTACTTC. This gives the protein CASSEYEGGGVYEQYF.

The chain carries TRBV7-7 and TRBJ2-1, with D perhaps matching TRBD2 (6 bases). Between the trimmed V and J ends, which lost 5 bases and 10 bases, there was a span of 15 bases. Germline assignment: CDR1 SSHAT and CDR2 FNYEAQ (reference sequence). The CDR3 contains 13 residues. CDR3 region: CASSLGTYDEQFF. The CDR3 DNA reads as TGTGCCAGCAGCCTGGGGACTTACGACGAGCAGTTCTTC. Full variable domain (remainder filled in from reference TRBV7-7 and TRBJ2-1): GAGVSQSPRYKVTKRGQDVTLRCDPISSHATLYWYQQALGQGPEFLTYFNYEAQPDKSGLPSDRFSAERPEGSISTLTIQRTEQRDSAMYRCASSLGTYDEQFFGPGTRLTVL.

This clone was seen only a few times. The chain carries TRBV5-1 and TRBJ2-5, with a weak D call TRBD2 (6 bases). The tail of the sequence fits TRBJ2-7 better, so the J call may be wrong. This CDR3 region has 15 residues. Germline CDR1 and CDR2: SGHRS and YFSETQ. CDR3 amino acids: CASSLEGLRGYEQYF. The CDR3 nucleotides are TGCGCCAGCAGCTTGGAGGGACTCCGGGGGTACGAGCAGTACTTC.

The J gene is TRBJ1-2, the V gene TRBV28; 10 bases match TRBD1. CDR1 is MDHEN and CDR2 is SYDVKM in the germline V gene. V shed 6 bases, J shed 5 bases, and the junction held 9 bases outside the gene matches. The CDR3 is 15 residues long. CDR3 protein: CASSISGTGAYGYTF. CDR3 bases: TGTGCCAGCAGCATATCCGGGACAGGGGCGTATGGCTACACCTTC.

The DNA for the CDR3 is TGCGCCAGCAGCTTGGGACAGGGATACGTAACTGAAGCTTTCTTT. This gives the protein CASSLGQGYVTEAFF. The V and J genes are TRBV5-1 and TRBJ1-1; 7 bases line up with TRBD1. The CDR3 spans 15 residues. Germline V gene data show CDR1 as SGHRS and CDR2 as YFSETQ. The V and J ends lost 0 bases and 5 bases, in that order; junction bases with no gene match: 7.

A word on this clone: The same CDR3 can be traced to other DNA sequences in this sample. The chain combines TRBV7-9 with TRBJ2-3; D is uncertain. The length of the CDR3 is 12 residues. Germline values: CDR1 SEHNR, CDR2 FQNEAQ (reference sequence). Trimming removed 1 base from V and 4 bases from J, with 3 bases in between. The CDR3 region has the DNA TGTGCCAGCAGCTTAGGCGCAGATACGCAGTATTTT. Its translation: CASSLGADTQYF.

The V and J genes are TRBV5-1 and TRBJ1-1; no reliable D call. Germline lookup yields CDR1 SGHRS and CDR2 YFSETQ. Trimming took 0 bases from V and 4 from J, leaving 10 bases between them. CDR3 length: 14 residues. The CDR3 sequence: CASSLVGRPTEAFF. The CDR3 DNA is TGCGCCAGCAGCTTGGTCGGCAGGCCCACTGAAGCTTTCTTT.

This clone was seen once. V is TRBV19 and J is TRBJ2-2, with D maybe TRBD2 (6 bases). The CDR3 contains 14 residues. Germline loops: CDR1 LNHDA, CDR2 SQIVND (reference sequence). V was pared by 5 bases and J by 6 bases, with 13 bases between. The CDR3 nucleotides read TGTGCCAGTAGTGGAGGGAGGTCCTCCGGGGAGCTGTTTTTT. This encodes CASSGGRSSGELFF.

The rearrangement uses TRBV6-1 and TRBJ2-5, with 10 bases lining up with TRBD2. After removal of 6 bases from V and 2 bases from J, the junction contained 3 bases not matched to a gene. CDR3 size: 14 residues. Germline CDR1 MNHNS, CDR2 SASEGT. The CDR3 region has the DNA TGTGCCAGCAGCGGGACTAGCGCGCAAGAGACCCAGTACTTC. It translates to CASSGTSAQETQYF.

Notes on this clone: At one end the junction does not follow the germline gene, possibly because of a read error. This chain joins TRBV5-1 and TRBJ1-5, with D possibly TRBD1 on 6 matching bases. Germline V gene sequence: CDR1 SGHRS, CDR2 YFSETQ. The CDR3 extends over 13 amino acids. CDR3 residues: CASSPGQNQPQNF. The CDR3 coding sequence is TGCGCCAGCAGCCCTGGACAGAATCAGCCCCAGAATTTT.

The rearrangement links TRBV30 to TRBJ1-2; D remains unclear. With 3 bases removed from V and 10 bases from J, the gap between germline ends came to 15 bases. Germline CDR1 GTSNPN, CDR2 SVGIG (reference sequence). The CDR3 covers 12 residues. CDR3 sequence (DNA): TGTGCCTGGAGCCCCTCCTCAATAGCCTACACCTTC. It encodes CAWSPSSIAYTF.

The chain is built from TRBV9 and TRBJ2-3, with D possibly TRBD2 on 7 matching bases. V shed 2 bases and J shed 6 bases, with 19 bases lying between them. Germline V lookup: CDR1 SGDLS, CDR2 YYNGEE. This CDR3 comprises 16 residues. In DNA form, the CDR3 reads TGTGCCAGCAGCGTTGTTGGGGGGGCCGGGGTGGATACGCAGTATTTT. Its translation: CASSVVGGAGVDTQYF.

The chain joins TRBV5-4 to TRBJ1-1; D remains ambiguous. Per germline, CDR1 SGHNT and CDR2 YYREEE (reference sequence). The CDR3 length is 13 residues. The V and J ends lost 2 bases and 1 base respectively, with 6 bases between them. The CDR3 nucleotides are TGTGCCAGCAGCTTCCCCAGGAACACTGAAGCTTTCTTT. Protein sequence: CASSFPRNTEAFF. The full variable domain, completed using reference TRBV5-4 and TRBJ1-1, is ETGVTQSPTHLIKTRGQQVTLRCSSQSGHNTVSWYQQALGQGPQFIFQYYREEENGRGNFPPRFSGLQFPNYSSELNVNALELDDSALYLCASSFPRNTEAFFGQGTRLTVV.

V and J are TRBV15 and TRBJ2-3, with 14 bases lining up with TRBD2. CDR3 length: 17 amino acids. CDR1 and CDR2 (germline): LNHNV, YYDKDF (reference sequence). Trimming cost V 4 bases and J 4 bases; bases outside gene matches: 7. The CDR3 region is CATSIGGGLAGADTQYF. CDR3 DNA: TGTGCCACCAGCATTGGGGGGGGACTAGCGGGAGCAGATACGCAGTATTTT.

The genes are TRBV10-3 and TRBJ1-2, with 7 bases that match TRBD1. The CDR3 sequence is 14 residues long. With 6 bases clipped from V and 7 bases from J, the junction kept 11 bases outside the gene matches. Germline CDR1 and CDR2: ENHRY and SYGVKD. The CDR3 region is CAIRQFDRDRGYTF. The DNA of the CDR3 is TGTGCCATCAGACAATTCGACAGGGATCGTGGCTACACCTTC.

V is TRBV5-4 and J is TRBJ1-1, with TRBD1 matching 7 bases. Germline CDR1 SGHNT, CDR2 YYREEE (reference sequence). This CDR3 contains 14 residues. Trimming took 5 bases from V and 4 from J; bases not matched to a gene: 8. The CDR3 loop is CASRNRGELTEAFF. In DNA, the CDR3 is TGTGCCAGCAGGAACAGGGGCGAACTCACTGAAGCTTTCTTT.